This record concerns one T cell receptor (beta chain) sequence. There is no known antigen for this receptor. Nothing much larger sits one base from this clone, and base qualities are not available. Each donor gave one peripheral blood draw, about 110 mL on average, collected into heparinised tubes. A BD FACSAria II and a panel including CD45RO, CCR7, CD25, CD127, CD95 and CD27 were used to sort naive, central memory, regulatory and stem cell-like memory CD4+ T cells. Purity was above 95% for every sorted population. PBMCs were separated immediately by Lymphoprep density gradient centrifugation and were stained directly, without being cultured. So that batch effects would be minimized, each experiment stained and sorted samples in pairs, pairing one healthy donor with one patient. The record originates from a study of beta chain features in type 1 diabetes listed by TCRdb under 2018. Context from the whole study: Mean age, gender distribution, total cell number and subset yield did not differ between patients and healthy donors. Naive and central memory subsets were obtained from all 30 or so donors, but regulatory and stem cell-like memory subsets were isolated from only 8 patients and roughly eight healthy donors. A total of over 95,000,000 sorted cells were examined across all samples, and RNA yield correlated strongly with the number of cells per subset. The study compared the TCRB repertoires of sorted circulating CD4+ T cell subsets in recently diagnosed type 1 diabetes patients with those in matched healthy donors. Broad study findings and their caveats: At VDJ recombination sites, patients with type 1 diabetes made fewer insertions and deleted more nucleotides, a pattern implying thymic rearrangement abnormalities. Shorter templates might have been favored by PCR, but patient and control samples were amplified and corrected together, so both groups would have been affected equally by any skew. Sequencing cDNA rather than genomic DNA could over-represent highly expressing activated cells, although activation and CD3 levels did not differ between groups. HLA sub-analyses involved small numbers of individuals, so any influence of HLA type on TCRB rearrangement remained unresolved. Naive, central memory and regulatory TCRB repertoires appeared to be more alike among patients than among healthy donors. Type 1 diabetes patients showed a moderate but significant shortening of TCRB CDR3 length in all four CD4+ subsets.

All of the isolated RNA was reverse transcribed with the High Capacity cDNA Reverse Transcription Kit, so expressed TCRB transcripts were sequenced. Naive, central memory and regulatory T cell samples underwent deep immunoSEQ sequencing, averaging about 3.57 million total reads per sample. Sorted cells were lysed in RLT buffer and RNA was extracted with DNase-treated RNeasy Micro or Mini kits, depending on cell number. Each cell subset was processed on its own to prevent cross-contamination, while patient and healthy donor samples were processed together. The immunoSEQ multiplex PCR was used to amplify TCRB sequences from cDNA, generating 87-bp fragments that spanned the CDR3 region. The amplicons were sequenced using the Illumina HiSeq platform. In the source study's methods: Synthetic template baselines were used to correct PCR bias computationally, reads within Hamming distance 2 were collapsed, and singletons that could not be merged were discarded. Reads were aligned against IMGT to assign V, D and J genes, CDR3 length and insertions or deletions at six rearrangement sites. Clonotype counts were normalized to sorted cell number within each subset before computing true diversity and Gini coefficients with the tcR R package. The overlap coefficient, calculated on TCRB nucleotide sequences, was used to measure repertoire sharing. As a proxy for the pre-selection repertoire, out-of-frame TCRB sequences from naive cells were analyzed. TCRdb took over this immuneACCESS table, retaining in-frame rearrangements with V and J assigned. Such tables are incomplete; in checked studies, under half of the missing clones stem from an unresolved V gene, and the remainder is unexplained. V and J calls plus clone size are reproduced from that table; the DNA served to infer D and trimming. The sample contains 400,000 to 500,000 clones, about 14% of them found a single time. Around 0.039% of the sample is held by the ten biggest clonotypes.

Trimming costs V 5 bases and J 4 bases, and their ends lie 8 bases apart. The CDR3 goes from the cysteine to the phenylalanine over 12 residues. The entry retains the CDR3 DNA only, 36 bases that are in frame from base 1. For CDR1 and CDR2, the germline V gene (reference sequence) lists SEHNR and FQNEAQ. Material: naive CD4+ T cells from blood. The cell subset or site label, read with the paper, signifies: true naive CD4+ T cells. The rearrangement combines TRBV7-9 with TRBJ1-2, with the D gene not clear enough to name. The clonotype originates from a man in his thirties or forties in good health. The nucleotides read TGTGCCAGCAGCCCGAGCGGCTATGGCTACACCTTC. It translates as CASSPSGYGYTF.